The 10 T cell receptor beta chains reported below all come from one sample, sequenced in a study of T cells in Graves' hyperthyroidism and ophthalmopathy. The CDR3 regions of TCR beta were amplified from RNA transcripts. In the first-round RT-PCR of the TCR CDR3, the HTBI primer set was used. TCRdb reprocessed the multiplex PCR reads with MiXCR, giving one entry per CDR3 protein. This table holds about 480,000 distinct CDR3 sequences, roughly a quarter found once. The sequenced sample was blood. The receptors stem from a woman in her twenties or thirties with Graves' ophthalmopathy.

The V and J genes are TRBV12-3 or TRBV12-4 and TRBJ1-1; D call uncertain. This CDR3 is built from 12 residues. Trimming took off 6 bases at V and 12 bases at J, with 17 bases between the two ends. The CDR3 bases are TGTGCCAGCAGCCGAAGCAGGCCTAGGACTTTCTTT. Its translation is CASSRSRPRTFF.

This clonotype has just a few counts. The rearrangement joins TRBV7-9 to TRBJ1-1; D gene ambiguous. Deletions cut 1 base from V and 6 bases from J, with 9 bases between. Germline V gene data show CDR1 as SEHNR and CDR2 as FQNEAQ (reference sequence). This CDR3 comprises 13 residues. The CDR3 sequence: CASSLDSKAEAFF. For the CDR3, the DNA is TGTGCCAGCAGCTTAGATTCGAAGGCTGAAGCTTTCTTT.

The V call is TRBV29-1, the J call TRBJ2-2, with 8 bases matching TRBD1. The V and J ends lost 6 bases and 4 bases, in that order; junction bases with no gene match: 7. Germline V gene data show CDR1 as SQVTM and CDR2 as ANQGSEA. CDR3 length equals 14 residues. CDR3 region: CSVAQTGATGELFF. The DNA of the CDR3 is TGCAGCGTCGCACAGACAGGGGCCACCGGGGAGCTGTTTTTT.

This clonotype was counted only a few times. The genes are TRBV11-2 and TRBJ2-6, with no clear D. With 3 bases removed from V and 0 bases from J, the gap between germline ends came to 9 bases. The CDR3 covers 16 residues. The germline V gene has CDR1 SGHAT and CDR2 FQNNGV. The DNA for the CDR3 is TGTGCCAGCAGCTTCGGAAGGTACTCTGGGGCCAACGTCCTGACTTTC. Amino acids: CASSFGRYSGANVLTF.

Ten or more counts support this clonotype. The chain employs TRBV7-2 and TRBJ2-5, with D unresolved. Germline CDR1 is SGHTA and CDR2 is FQGNSA. Trimming took 4 bases from V and 1 from J, leaving 10 bases between them. The CDR3 is 14 residues long. CDR3 bases: TGTGCCAGCAGCTCCCGGACGGCCCAAGAGACCCAGTACTTC. Protein sequence: CASSSRTAQETQYF.

The CDR3 DNA follows: TGTGCCAGCAGCCCGCCGTGGCGAGTTGAGACCCAGTACTTC. Amino acid sequence: CASSPPWRVETQYF. V is TRBV7-2 and J is TRBJ2-5; D unclear. CDR1 and CDR2 (germline): SGHTA, FQGNSA. V lost 5 bases to trimming and J lost 5 bases, with 15 bases between them. The CDR3 totals 14 residues.

This clonotype has at least ten counts. The chain uses TRBV20-1 and TRBJ2-7, with 8 positions matching TRBD2. Germline CDR1 and CDR2: DFQATT and SNEGSKA (reference sequence). J was trimmed by 1 base and V by 6 bases; bases with no gene match: 8. The CDR3 has 14 residues. Here the CDR3 DNA reads TGCAGTGCCGCCTCCGGGACTAGATCCTACGAGCAGTACTTC. This gives the protein CSAASGTRSYEQYF.

This clonotype was observed at least ten times. The rearrangement links TRBV6-1 to TRBJ2-7; 10 positions match TRBD2. Germline loops: CDR1 MNHNS, CDR2 SASEGT. Trimming removed 4 bases from V and 4 bases from J; junction bases left unmatched: 4. This CDR3 contains 14 residues. The CDR3 DNA sequence: TGTGCCAGCAGTGCAGGACTAGCGGTTTACGAGCAGTACTTC. As protein: CASSAGLAVYEQYF.

In its sample, this clonotype was seen many times. The chain is built from TRBV11-2 and TRBJ2-7; D is perhaps TRBD2 (5 bases). There are 15 residues in the CDR3. Germline loops: CDR1 SGHAT, CDR2 FQNNGV. Trimming left V 5 bases short and J 5 bases short, with 19 bases between. CDR3 sequence: CASSPPPGISDEQYF. The CDR3 coding sequence is TGTGCCAGCAGCCCCCCACCCGGGATCTCGGACGAGCAGTACTTC. Full variable domain (outside the CDR3, taken from reference TRBV11-2 and TRBJ2-7): EAGVAQSPRYKIIEKRQSVAFWCNPISGHATLYWYQQILGQGPKLLIQFQNNGVVDDSQLPKDRFSAERLKGVDSTLKIQPAKLEDSAVYLCASSPPPGISDEQYFGPGTRLTVT.

This chain uses TRBV6-1 with TRBJ1-5; 7 bases are a match to TRBD1. Germline trimming cut 6 bases from V and 6 bases from J; bases unmatched to any gene: 11. Germline CDR1 is MNHNS and CDR2 is SASEGT. The CDR3 spans 15 residues. The CDR3 DNA sequence: TGTGCCAGCAGCCGAAGACAGGGAAGGATTCAGCCCCAGCATTTT. Encoded protein: CASSRRQGRIQPQHF.